The next 13 T cell receptor beta chains were all read from a single sample in a study of long-term antiretroviral therapy in people with HIV. At the survey level, the v3.0 immunoSEQ assay was run. The assay was immunoSEQ multiplex PCR, and TCRdb's table has in-frame clones only and misses some. The data contain 30,000 to 40,000 clones, about four fifths of them singletons. This specimen was unsorted PBMCs, taken 0.4 years before starting antiretroviral therapy. The receptors derive from a man aged 18 to 29 with HIV.

The table lists this clone with a count of one. The chain joins TRBV14 to TRBJ1-1; no clear D. This CDR3 spans 13 amino acids. V was pared by 0 bases and J by 7 bases, with 9 bases between. Germline V gives CDR1 SGHDN, CDR2 FVKESK. CDR3 amino acids: CASSQERGFEAFF. CDR3 in DNA: TGTGCCAGCAGCCAAGAACGAGGGTTTGAAGCTTTCTTT.

The J gene is TRBJ1-5, the V gene TRBV2; D gene unclear. Germline assignment: CDR1 SNHLY and CDR2 FYNNEI. V lost 7 bases and J 6 bases, leaving 13 bases between the germline ends. The CDR3 contains 13 residues. The chain's CDR3 is CASNAAYRQPQHF. In DNA, the CDR3 is TGTGCCAGCAATGCCGCATACCGTCAGCCCCAGCATTTT. Looking up the rest from reference TRBV2 and TRBJ1-5 gives the full variable domain: EPEVTQTPSHQVTQMGQEVILRCVPISNHLYFYWYRQILGQKVEFLVSFYNNEISEKSEIFDDQFSVERPDGSNFTLKIRSTKLEDSAMYFCASNAAYRQPQHFGDGTRLSIL.

The chain recombines TRBV19 with TRBJ2-7, with a weak D call TRBD1 (6 bases). Between the trimmed V and J ends, which lost 1 base and 4 bases, there was a span of 11 bases. CDR1 and CDR2 from the germline V gene are LNHDA and SQIVND (reference sequence). The CDR3 covers 14 residues. CDR3 sequence (DNA): TGTGCCAGTAGTATAGGGGCAGGGGAGTACGAGCAGTACTTC. Translation: CASSIGAGEYEQYF.

The gene calls are TRBV19 and TRBJ1-1; D ambiguous. The V end lost 6 bases, the J end lost 0 bases, and 8 bases lay between the germline ends. This CDR3 contains 13 residues. The germline CDR1 and CDR2 sequences are LNHDA and SQIVND (reference sequence). CDR3 loop: CASSHGVNTEAFF. In nucleotides, the CDR3 is TGTGCCAGTAGCCATGGAGTGAACACTGAAGCTTTCTTT.

This clone was counted between two and nine times. The chain recombines TRBV4-2 with TRBJ1-5; no definite D call. The germline CDR1 and CDR2 sequences are LGHNA and YNFKEQ. The CDR3 consists of 16 residues. The V end lost 1 base, the J end lost 1 base, and 11 bases lay between the germline ends. The CDR3 loop is CASSQVMAPSNQPQHF. The CDR3 bases are TGTGCCAGCAGCCAAGTGATGGCGCCCAGCAATCAGCCCCAGCATTTT.

This clone was seen just once. This rearrangement joins TRBV7-3 to TRBJ2-1; 7 bases are a match to TRBD2. Per germline, CDR1 SGHTA and CDR2 FQGTGA. The CDR3 loop spans 17 amino acids. The trim removed 2 bases at V and 5 bases at J, leaving 12 bases unmatched. CDR3 DNA: TGTGCCAGCAGCTTAGGTGGCGGGGGTCGCCGCAACAATGAGCAGTTCTTC. It yields the protein CASSLGGGGRRNNEQFF.

As regards this clone: An end of the junction differs from the germline gene, which may be a read error. The J gene is TRBJ1-1, the V gene TRBV18, with D possibly TRBD1 on 5 matching bases. CDR1 and CDR2 (germline): KGHSH, LQKENI. The CDR3 sequence is 12 residues long. CDR3 sequence reads: CATSDRGRQAFF. CDR3 bases: TGTGCCACCTCAGACAGAGGCCGTCAAGCTTTCTTT.

The V call is TRBV5-1, the J call TRBJ2-3, with 8 bases that match TRBD2. The germline CDR1 and CDR2 sequences are SGHRS and YFSETQ. The V and J ends lost 5 bases and 0 bases, in that order; junction bases with no gene match: 2. CDR3 length: 14 amino acids. The CDR3 sequence: CASRTSASTDTQYF. CDR3 sequence (DNA): TGCGCCAGCAGGACTAGCGCGAGCACAGATACGCAGTATTTT.

J is TRBJ2-1 and V is TRBV6-5; D remains ambiguous. The CDR3 consists of 8 residues. Looked up from germline, CDR1 is MNHEY and CDR2 is SVGAGI. V was shortened by 10 bases and J by 8 bases, with 3 bases between the two germline ends. Here the CDR3 reads CATDEQFF. In DNA form, the CDR3 reads TGTGCCACAGATGAGCAGTTCTTC.

V gene TRBV27 combines with J gene TRBJ2-2, with D possibly being TRBD2 (6 bases). Germline V gives CDR1 MNHEY, CDR2 SMNVEV (reference sequence). V was clipped by 6 bases and J by 3 bases, with 14 bases between them. The CDR3 totals 15 residues. The CDR3 sequence: CASRAPSAYTGELFF. The CDR3 nucleotides are TGTGCCAGCAGGGCGCCTAGCGCGTACACCGGGGAGCTGTTTTTT.

This rearrangement joins TRBV7-2 to TRBJ2-1; 7 positions match TRBD1. Germline CDR1 is SGHTA and CDR2 is FQGNSA. The CDR3 is made up of 13 amino acids. V lost 4 bases and J lost 7; bases outside the gene matches: 4. The CDR3 DNA reads as TGTGCCAGCAGCTGGGACAGAAGTAATGAGCAGTTCTTC. Translation: CASSWDRSNEQFF.

CDR3 sequence: CASSLNGADRGASPLHF. The CDR3 DNA follows: TGTGCCAGCAGCTTAAACGGGGCGGACAGGGGCGCTTCACCCCTCCACTTT. The chain is built from TRBV7-3 and TRBJ1-6; 9 bases agree with TRBD1. Per the germline V gene, CDR1 is SGHTA and CDR2 is FQGTGA. The CDR3 sequence is 17 residues long. The V and J ends lost 1 base and 9 bases, in that order; junction bases with no gene match: 10.

V is TRBV7-2 and J is TRBJ2-7; D is possibly TRBD2 (6 bases). Germline lookup yields CDR1 SGHTA and CDR2 FQGNSA. Trimming took 3 bases from V and 0 from J, leaving 9 bases between them. The CDR3 is 14 residues long. CDR3 sequence (DNA): TGTGCCAGCAGCTTTACCGGGAGCTCCTACGAGCAGTACTTC. Translated, it gives CASSFTGSSYEQYF.